The 30 T cell receptor beta chains in this list originate from one sample, sequenced in a study of early stage breast cancer tumors. The assay was immunoSEQ multiplex PCR, and TCRdb's table has in-frame clones only and misses some. Among over 25,000 clones, 80% were seen once, and the ten largest hold approximately 11%. Sequencing input: blood. The receptors originated from a person aged 55 to 75 with breast cancer.

The genes are TRBV30 and TRBJ2-5; D unclear. Germline V CDR1 and CDR2: GTSNPN, SVGIG (reference sequence). V was clipped by 0 bases and J by 4 bases, with 9 bases between them. The CDR3 contains 13 residues. The chain's CDR3 is CAWSVPNLETQYF. CDR3 in DNA: TGTGCCTGGAGTGTACCGAACTTAGAGACCCAGTACTTC.

The chain carries TRBV5-6 and TRBJ2-1; 12 bases are shared with TRBD2. This CDR3 spans 17 amino acids. Germline V gene sequence: CDR1 SGHDT, CDR2 YYEEEE. The J segment lost 4 bases and the V segment lost 4 bases, leaving 9 bases of the junction unmatched. As DNA, the CDR3 is TGTGCCAGCAGCCCCGGACTAGCGGGACCTCCTTACAATGAGCAGTTCTTC. Its translation is CASSPGLAGPPYNEQFF.

The CDR3 region is CASSQGYSDSNQPQHF. Here the CDR3 DNA reads TGTGCCAGCAGCCAGGGGTACTCGGATAGCAATCAGCCCCAGCATTTT. The rearrangement uses TRBV9 and TRBJ1-5, with D possibly matching TRBD1 (6 bases). The length of the CDR3 is 16 residues. Deletions cut 4 bases from V and 0 bases from J, with 14 bases between. Looked up from germline, CDR1 is SGDLS and CDR2 is YYNGEE.

The chain uses TRBV2 and TRBJ2-7, with 10 nucleotides matching TRBD2. Looked up from germline, CDR1 is SNHLY and CDR2 is FYNNEI. The CDR3 extends over 14 amino acids. V dropped 6 bases and J dropped 7; count of bases not matched to a gene: 9. CDR3 sequence reads: CASSPGTSVREQYF. The CDR3 bases are TGTGCCAGCAGCCCCGGGACTAGCGTCCGGGAGCAGTACTTC.

CDR3 protein: CASRTSGLYNEQFF. CDR3 nucleotide sequence: TGTGCCAGCAGGACTAGCGGACTCTACAATGAGCAGTTCTTC. The chain employs TRBV25-1 and TRBJ2-1, with 9 bases fitting TRBD2. The germline V gene has CDR1 MGHDK and CDR2 SYGVNS. The CDR3 contains 14 residues. Trimming cost V 6 bases and J 3 bases; bases outside gene matches: 3. Full variable domain (missing parts from reference TRBV25-1 and TRBJ2-1): EADIYQTPRYLVIGTGKKITLECSQTMGHDKMYWYQQDPGMELHLIHYSYGVNSTEKGDLSSESTVSRIRTEHFPLTLESARPSHTSQYLCASRTSGLYNEQFFGPGTRLTVL.

Here the CDR3 reads CASSPGGTTRFGDEQFF. The CDR3 DNA is TGTGCCAGCAGTCCGGGGGGGACTACGCGGTTCGGGGATGAGCAGTTCTTC. This chain joins TRBV28 and TRBJ2-1, with 8 bases aligning to TRBD2. The germline CDR1 and CDR2 sequences are MDHEN and SYDVKM. The length of the CDR3 is 17 residues. V lost 5 bases and J lost 8; bases outside the gene matches: 17.

This chain uses TRBV19 with TRBJ2-4; D is unresolved. V shed 6 bases and J shed 6 bases, with 15 bases lying between them. The CDR3 sequence is 14 residues long. CDR1 is LNHDA, CDR2 SQIVND, per germline (reference sequence). The CDR3 here is CASSFVRSLNIQYF. DNA of the CDR3: TGTGCCAGTAGCTTTGTGAGATCCTTAAACATTCAGTACTTC.

The table lists this clone with a few counts. The chain couples TRBV6-6 to TRBJ2-2; the match to TRBD2 covers 11 bases. The CDR3 sequence is 16 residues long. The germline gives CDR1 MNHNY, CDR2 SVGAGI (reference sequence). Trimming at V came to 4 bases and at J to 7 bases, leaving 8 bases not matched to a gene. CDR3 nucleotides: TGTGCCAGCAGTTTACTAGCGGGAGATCCAGGCGGGGAGCTGTTTTTT. The encoded protein is CASSLLAGDPGGELFF.

CDR3 DNA: TGTGCCAGCAGCCGTTCCGGGACAGCATACAATGAGCAGTTCTTC. It is translated as CASSRSGTAYNEQFF. The chain uses TRBV11-2 and TRBJ2-1; 7 positions match TRBD1. In germline, CDR1 is SGHAT, CDR2 FQNNGV. The V gene end was trimmed by 5 bases and the J gene end by 4 bases; junction bases not matched to a gene: 8. This CDR3 is built from 15 residues.

The chain is built from TRBV19 and TRBJ2-7; D not certain. The CDR3 is made up of 13 amino acids. Trimming took off 5 bases at V and 2 bases at J, with 10 bases between the two ends. CDR1 and CDR2 (germline): LNHDA, SQIVND (reference sequence). In DNA form, the CDR3 reads TGTGCCAGTAGTCAGTCAGTCACCTACGAGCAGTACTTC. Translated, it gives CASSQSVTYEQYF.

The chain couples TRBV7-9 to TRBJ1-5; a weak D match, TRBD1 (5 bases). Germline CDR1 SEHNR, CDR2 FQNEAQ (reference sequence). CDR3 length equals 15 residues. With 7 bases removed from V and 13 bases from J, the gap between germline ends came to 26 bases. The CDR3 spells CASTRGGSDLSGQHF. The CDR3 bases are TGTGCCAGCACCCGTGGGGGGTCCGACCTGTCCGGACAGCATTTT.

CDR3 in DNA: TGTGCCCGTGACAGGGGACTGACGAACACCGGGGAGCTGTTTTTT. It specifies CARDRGLTNTGELFF. The J gene is TRBJ2-2, the V gene TRBV30; TRBD1 matches 8 bases. This CDR3 region has 15 residues. V lost 8 bases and J lost 0; bases outside the gene matches: 8. Germline CDR1 reads GTSNPN; CDR2 reads SVGIG (reference sequence).

V usage is TRBV11-2 and J usage is TRBJ1-5; TRBD1 matches 10 bases. Trimming cost V 6 bases and J 3 bases; bases outside gene matches: 5. Germline lookup yields CDR1 SGHAT and CDR2 FQNNGV. The CDR3 sequence is 15 residues long. CDR3 nucleotide sequence: TGTGCCAGCAGTCCCGGGACAGGGGACAATCAGCCCCAGCATTTT. It codes for CASSPGTGDNQPQHF.

The rearrangement uses TRBV9 and TRBJ2-6, with 8 bases that match TRBD1. In germline, CDR1 is SGDLS, CDR2 YYNGEE. There are 15 residues in the CDR3. With 6 bases clipped from V and 3 bases from J, the junction kept 5 bases outside the gene matches. CDR3 sequence (DNA): TGTGCCAGCACCCAGGGGGCGCTTGGGGCCAACGTCCTGACTTTC. It translates to CASTQGALGANVLTF.

V and J are TRBV27 and TRBJ1-4, with 7 bases aligning to TRBD1. The CDR3 sequence is 17 residues long. Trimming cost V 6 bases and J 4 bases; bases outside gene matches: 14. Germline V gene sequence: CDR1 MNHEY, CDR2 SMNVEV (reference sequence). CDR3 amino acids: CASRLSTDRVDNEKLFF. In nucleotides, the CDR3 is TGTGCCAGCAGGCTTTCTACCGACAGGGTTGATAATGAAAAACTGTTTTTT.

The chain recombines TRBV19 with TRBJ2-3; possibly TRBD1 for D (5 bases). The CDR3 extends over 14 amino acids. Germline V gives CDR1 LNHDA, CDR2 SQIVND (reference sequence). Trimming removed 10 bases from V and 1 base from J, with 15 bases in between. The CDR3: CAISTVGGTDTQYF. CDR3 nucleotides: TGTGCCATTTCGACAGTTGGGGGCACAGATACGCAGTATTTT.

This rearrangement joins TRBV9 to TRBJ1-5; D unclear. Between the trimmed V and J ends, which lost 4 bases and 5 bases, there was a span of 16 bases. CDR3 length equals 15 residues. From germline, CDR1 is SGDLS and CDR2 YYNGEE. CDR3 protein: CASSLTDLGHQPQHF. The CDR3 bases are TGTGCCAGCAGCCTTACGGACTTGGGCCATCAGCCCCAGCATTTT.

The V and J genes are TRBV6-5 and TRBJ2-6; 7 positions agree with TRBD2. Germline lookup yields CDR1 MNHEY and CDR2 SVGAGI. The CDR3 length is 13 residues. Unmatched junction bases numbered 5, after V lost 8 bases and J lost 7 bases. The CDR3 sequence is CASRGGSANVLTF. DNA for the CDR3: TGTGCCAGCCGGGGAGGGTCCGCCAACGTCCTGACTTTC.

The rearrangement joins TRBV25-1 to TRBJ2-3; 11 bases are shared with TRBD1. The CDR3 length is 15 residues. Per germline, CDR1 MGHDK and CDR2 SYGVNS. The V and J ends lost 6 bases and 4 bases, in that order; junction bases with no gene match: 6. The chain's CDR3 is CASSLRTGGPDTQYF. The CDR3 DNA is TGTGCCAGCAGCCTCCGGACAGGGGGCCCAGATACGCAGTATTTT.

The genes are TRBV30 and TRBJ1-2, with D unresolved. The CDR3 length is 14 residues. The V gene's germline CDR1 is GTSNPN and CDR2 SVGIG (reference sequence). V shed 2 bases and J shed 4 bases, with 14 bases lying between them. The CDR3 bases are TGTGCCTGGAGTATTGCGGGTGTTGTCTATGGCTACACCTTC. Amino acid sequence: CAWSIAGVVYGYTF.

The J gene is TRBJ2-1, the V gene TRBV7-3; 7 nucleotides match TRBD1. V trimming: 5 bases; J trimming: 7 bases; junction bases outside the gene matches: 11. The CDR3 contains 15 residues. Germline V lookup: CDR1 SGHTA, CDR2 FQGTGA. CDR3 amino acids: CASSPDPGQFNEQFF. The CDR3, as DNA: TGTGCCAGCAGCCCAGATCCGGGACAGTTTAATGAGCAGTTCTTC.

This chain uses TRBV28 with TRBJ2-7; no firm D call. This CDR3 comprises 13 residues. Trimming cost V 5 bases and J 7 bases, with 15 bases left between them. Germline lookup yields CDR1 MDHEN and CDR2 SYDVKM. The CDR3 DNA is TGTGCCAGCAGTCCTGGTACTCCCATTGAGCAGTACTTC. This encodes CASSPGTPIEQYF.

V gene TRBV28 combines with J gene TRBJ1-1; 7 bases agree with TRBD1. This CDR3 spans 13 amino acids. Germline V gene sequence: CDR1 MDHEN, CDR2 SYDVKM. J was trimmed by 4 bases and V by 5 bases; bases with no gene match: 4. The CDR3 reads CASSETGRTEAFF. The CDR3 DNA is TGTGCCAGCAGTGAGACAGGGCGCACTGAAGCTTTCTTT.

This chain joins TRBV13 and TRBJ2-7; TRBD2 matches 13 bases. Germline V gene sequence: CDR1 PRHDT, CDR2 FYEKMQ (reference sequence). The V and J ends lost 4 bases and 1 base, in that order; junction bases with no gene match: 7. This CDR3 contains 17 residues. The CDR3 spells CASSSRGLAGVSYEQYF. The DNA for the CDR3 is TGTGCCAGCAGCTCCCGAGGACTAGCGGGAGTATCCTACGAGCAGTACTTC.

This chain connects TRBV7-2 to TRBJ1-1; D is undetermined. The length of the CDR3 is 12 residues. Germline CDR1 reads SGHTA; CDR2 reads FQGNSA. V was trimmed by 3 bases and J by 10 bases, leaving 12 bases between them. This CDR3 is CASSFITLGAFF. The CDR3 DNA reads as TGTGCCAGCAGCTTTATTACTCTAGGAGCTTTCTTT.

This chain uses TRBV4-3 with TRBJ2-1; the match to TRBD1 covers 9 bases. Trimming at V came to 1 base and at J to 7 bases, leaving 5 bases not matched to a gene. The CDR3 has 15 residues. Germline loops: CDR1 LGHNA, CDR2 YSLEER. The chain's CDR3 is CASSQGDRVGNEQFF. CDR3 bases: TGCGCCAGCAGCCAAGGGGACAGGGTGGGGAATGAGCAGTTCTTC.

The chain joins TRBV6-5 to TRBJ2-7, with 9 bases aligning to TRBD1. This CDR3 is built from 13 residues. The germline V gene has CDR1 MNHEY and CDR2 SVGAGI. The V gene end was trimmed by 8 bases and the J gene end by 3 bases; junction bases not matched to a gene: 5. The CDR3 reads CASGQGSNYEQYF. The CDR3 DNA follows: TGTGCCAGCGGACAGGGGTCAAACTACGAGCAGTACTTC.

The rearrangement joins TRBV15 to TRBJ1-1, with TRBD1 as a possible D gene (6 bases). This CDR3 region has 15 residues. Per the germline V gene, CDR1 is LNHNV and CDR2 is YYDKDF (reference sequence). V dropped 1 base and J dropped 0 bases, with 9 bases sitting between them. CDR3 in DNA: TGTGCCACCAGCAGAGCCGGGGGGCTGAACACTGAAGCTTTCTTT. Translating gives CATSRAGGLNTEAFF.

V gene TRBV5-1 combines with J gene TRBJ2-7; D gene unclear. CDR1 and CDR2 from the germline V gene are SGHRS and YFSETQ. The CDR3 consists of 13 residues. The V and J ends lost 10 bases and 5 bases respectively, with 19 bases between them. The CDR3 nucleotides read TGCGCCGGTAATACTTCTTGGGCTGACGAGCAGTACTTC. Translating it yields CAGNTSWADEQYF.

A word on this clone: The junction differs from germline at one of its ends, possibly a read error. The gene calls are TRBV28 and TRBJ2-2; D is undetermined. This CDR3 is built from 13 residues. The V gene's germline CDR1 is MDHEN and CDR2 SYDVKM. Here the CDR3 DNA reads TGTGCCAGCAGTTTAGGCGCAGCCAACGAGCGGTTTTTT. Its translation: CASSLGAANERFF.